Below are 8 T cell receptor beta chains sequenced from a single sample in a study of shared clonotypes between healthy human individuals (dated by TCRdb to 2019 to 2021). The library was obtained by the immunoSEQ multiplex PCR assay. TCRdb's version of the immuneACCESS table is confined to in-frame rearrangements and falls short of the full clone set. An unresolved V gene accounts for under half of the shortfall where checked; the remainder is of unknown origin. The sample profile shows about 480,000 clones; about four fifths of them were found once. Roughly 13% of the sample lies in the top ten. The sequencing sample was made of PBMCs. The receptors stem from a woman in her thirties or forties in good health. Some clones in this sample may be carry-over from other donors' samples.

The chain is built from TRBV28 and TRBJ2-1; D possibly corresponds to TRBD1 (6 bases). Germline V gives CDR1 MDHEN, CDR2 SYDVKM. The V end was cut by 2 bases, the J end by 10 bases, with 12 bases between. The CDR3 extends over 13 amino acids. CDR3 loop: CASSLQGTREQFF. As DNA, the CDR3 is TGTGCCAGCAGTTTACAGGGGACGCGAGAGCAGTTCTTC.

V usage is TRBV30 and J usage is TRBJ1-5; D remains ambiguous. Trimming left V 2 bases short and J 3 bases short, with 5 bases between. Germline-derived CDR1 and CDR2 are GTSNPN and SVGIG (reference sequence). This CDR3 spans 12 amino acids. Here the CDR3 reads CAWSPYNQPQHF. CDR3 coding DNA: TGTGCCTGGAGTCCTTACAATCAGCCCCAGCATTTT.

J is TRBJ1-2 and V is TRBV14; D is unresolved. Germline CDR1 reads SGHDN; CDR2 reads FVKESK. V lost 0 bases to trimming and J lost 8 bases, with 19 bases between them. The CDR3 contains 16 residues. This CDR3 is CASSQERRSRWEGYTF. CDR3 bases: TGTGCCAGCAGCCAAGAACGACGGTCGCGATGGGAGGGCTACACCTTC.

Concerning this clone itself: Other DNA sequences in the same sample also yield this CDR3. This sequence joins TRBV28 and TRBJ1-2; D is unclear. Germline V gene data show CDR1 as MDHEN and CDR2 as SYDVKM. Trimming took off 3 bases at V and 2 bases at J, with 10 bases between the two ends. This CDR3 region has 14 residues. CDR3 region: CASSLGGPNYGYTF. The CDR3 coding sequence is TGTGCCAGCAGTTTGGGAGGGCCCAACTATGGCTACACCTTC.

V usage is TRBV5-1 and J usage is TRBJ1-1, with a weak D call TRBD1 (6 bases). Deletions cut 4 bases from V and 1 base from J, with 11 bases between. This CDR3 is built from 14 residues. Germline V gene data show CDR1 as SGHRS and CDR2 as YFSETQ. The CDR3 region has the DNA TGCGCCAGCAGCCCCCTGACAGGGAACACTGAAGCTTTCTTT. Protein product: CASSPLTGNTEAFF. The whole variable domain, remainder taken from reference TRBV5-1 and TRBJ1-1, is KAGVTQTPRYLIKTRGQQVTLSCSPISGHRSVSWYQQTPGQGLQFLFEYFSETQRNKGNFPGRFSGRQFSNSRSEMNVSTLELGDSALYLCASSPLTGNTEAFFGQGTRLTVV.

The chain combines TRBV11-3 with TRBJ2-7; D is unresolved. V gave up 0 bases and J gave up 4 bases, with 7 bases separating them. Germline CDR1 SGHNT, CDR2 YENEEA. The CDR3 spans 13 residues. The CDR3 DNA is TGTGCCAGCAGCTTAGAGTCAAATTACGAGCAGTACTTC. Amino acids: CASSLESNYEQYF.

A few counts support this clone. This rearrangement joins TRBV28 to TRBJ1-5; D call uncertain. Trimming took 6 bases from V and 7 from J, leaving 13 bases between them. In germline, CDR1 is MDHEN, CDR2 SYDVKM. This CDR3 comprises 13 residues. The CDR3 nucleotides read TGTGCCAGCAGGCCCCCCTTGCGGCAGCCCCAGCATTTT. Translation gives CASRPPLRQPQHF.

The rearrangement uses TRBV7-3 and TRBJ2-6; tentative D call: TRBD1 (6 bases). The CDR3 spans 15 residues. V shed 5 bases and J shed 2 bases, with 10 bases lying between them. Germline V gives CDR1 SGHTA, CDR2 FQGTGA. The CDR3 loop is CASSTQGTGANVLTF. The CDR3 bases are TGTGCCAGCAGCACCCAGGGGACTGGGGCCAACGTCCTGACTTTC. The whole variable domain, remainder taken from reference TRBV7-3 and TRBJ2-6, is GAGVSQTPSNKVTEKGKYVELRCDPISGHTALYWYRQSLGQGPEFLIYFQGTGAADDSGLPNDRFFAVRPEGSVSTLKIQRTERGDSAVYLCASSTQGTGANVLTFGAGSRLTVL.